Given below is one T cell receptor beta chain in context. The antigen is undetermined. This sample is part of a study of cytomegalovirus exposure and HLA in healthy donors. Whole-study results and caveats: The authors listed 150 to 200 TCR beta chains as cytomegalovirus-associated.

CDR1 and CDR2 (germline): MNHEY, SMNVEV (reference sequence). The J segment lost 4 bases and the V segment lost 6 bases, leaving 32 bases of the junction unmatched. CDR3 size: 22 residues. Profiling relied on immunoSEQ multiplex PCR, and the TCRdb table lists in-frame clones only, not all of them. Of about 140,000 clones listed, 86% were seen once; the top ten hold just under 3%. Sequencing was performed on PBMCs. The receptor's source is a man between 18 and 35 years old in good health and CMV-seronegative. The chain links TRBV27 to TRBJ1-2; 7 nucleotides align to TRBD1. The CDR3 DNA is TGTGCCAGCAGCTTTCTACAAACAACAGGGGACCATACCAAAGCCCTCACCTATGGCTACACCTTC. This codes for CASSFLQTTGDHTKALTYGYTF.